Each of the 8 T cell receptor beta chains below was sequenced from the same sample in a study of T cell responses to AZD1222 COVID-19 vaccine. The repertoire was sequenced with immunoSEQ multiplex PCR; TCRdb's copy has only in-frame clones and lacks some. The repertoire holds about 92,000 clones, with 80% to 90% as singletons. The sample was peripheral blood, taken on day 0 of AZD1222 vaccination. The receptors were gathered from an adult in good health.

The chain is built from TRBV6-5 and TRBJ2-2, with a possible D match to TRBD2 (6 bases). CDR3 length: 15 residues. Germline loops: CDR1 MNHEY, CDR2 SVGAGI. V was trimmed by 4 bases and J by 3 bases, leaving 12 bases between them. CDR3 loop: CASSSLGGHTGELFF. The CDR3 DNA sequence: TGTGCCAGCAGTTCCCTCGGGGGACACACCGGGGAGCTGTTTTTT.

V is TRBV6-6 and J is TRBJ1-1; D not resolved. The CDR3 loop spans 13 amino acids. V shed 2 bases and J shed 3 bases, with 7 bases lying between them. CDR1 is MNHNY, CDR2 SVGAGI, per germline (reference sequence). CDR3 sequence: CASSYLRDTEAFF. CDR3 in DNA: TGTGCCAGCAGTTACCTAAGGGACACTGAAGCTTTCTTT.

The chain has TRBV11-3 and TRBJ2-3; 7 bases map to TRBD2. This CDR3 has 15 residues. Losses at the gene ends were 5 bases for V and 0 bases for J; bases not matched to a gene: 5. The V gene's germline CDR1 is SGHNT and CDR2 YENEEA. Here the CDR3 reads CASSRGVSSTDTQYF. The CDR3 region has the DNA TGTGCCAGCAGCCGGGGGGTTTCTAGCACAGATACGCAGTATTTT.

The chain uses TRBV29-1 and TRBJ1-3, with unresolved D. Between the trimmed V and J ends, which lost 0 bases and 2 bases, there was a span of 11 bases. Per germline, CDR1 SQVTM and CDR2 ANQGSEA. This CDR3 comprises 15 residues. In nucleotides, the CDR3 is TGCAGCGTTGAAGAAAGGGTAATAGCTGGAAACACCATATATTTT. Its protein is CSVEERVIAGNTIYF.

This clone was recorded a few times. V usage is TRBV5-1 and J usage is TRBJ2-2, with 9 bases that match TRBD2. The germline V gene has CDR1 SGHRS and CDR2 YFSETQ. With 3 bases clipped from V and 5 bases from J, the junction kept 5 bases outside the gene matches. The CDR3 extends over 15 amino acids. CDR3: CASSWSGGITGELFF. The CDR3 bases are TGCGCCAGCAGCTGGAGCGGGGGGATTACCGGGGAGCTGTTTTTT.

V gene TRBV7-4 combines with J gene TRBJ1-5, with 7 positions matching TRBD1. CDR3 length: 13 amino acids. Germline assignment: CDR1 SGHVT and CDR2 SQSDAQ. The J segment lost 6 bases and the V segment lost 7 bases, leaving 6 bases of the junction unmatched. CDR3 bases: TGTGCCAGCACCGAGACAGGGCCTCAGCCCCAGCATTTT. Encoded protein: CASTETGPQPQHF.

The chain joins TRBV6-5 to TRBJ2-7; 8 positions agree with TRBD1. CDR3 size: 14 residues. V was clipped by 5 bases and J by 5 bases; unmatched bases: 8. Germline CDR1 is MNHEY and CDR2 is SVGAGI. The CDR3 loop is CASSPGQGINEQYF. The CDR3 DNA follows: TGTGCCAGCAGTCCTGGACAGGGTATCAACGAGCAGTACTTC.

The V and J genes are TRBV5-4 and TRBJ2-7; D is ambiguous. Deletions cut 3 bases from V and 1 base from J, with 11 bases between. Germline CDR1 SGHNT, CDR2 YYREEE (reference sequence). The CDR3 consists of 14 residues. Here the CDR3 DNA reads TGTGCCAGCAGCTCGAAGGGCCAATCCTACGAGCAGTACTTC. This gives the protein CASSSKGQSYEQYF. The full variable domain, with the rest looked up from reference TRBV5-4 and TRBJ2-7, is ETGVTQSPTHLIKTRGQQVTLRCSSQSGHNTVSWYQQALGQGPQFIFQYYREEENGRGNFPPRFSGLQFPNYSSELNVNALELDDSALYLCASSSKGQSYEQYFGPGTRLTVT.